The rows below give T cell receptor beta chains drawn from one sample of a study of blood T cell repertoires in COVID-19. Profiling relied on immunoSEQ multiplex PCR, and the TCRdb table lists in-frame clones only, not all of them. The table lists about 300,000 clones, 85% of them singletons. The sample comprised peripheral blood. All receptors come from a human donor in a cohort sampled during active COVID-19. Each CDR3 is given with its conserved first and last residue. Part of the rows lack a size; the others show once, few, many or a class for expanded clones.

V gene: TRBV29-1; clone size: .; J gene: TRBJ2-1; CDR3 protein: CSVASLSGALGNEQFF
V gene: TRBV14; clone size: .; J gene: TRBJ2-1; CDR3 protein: CASSRGTSGAYNEQFF
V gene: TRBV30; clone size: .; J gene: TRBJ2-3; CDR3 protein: CAWKRDTDTQYF
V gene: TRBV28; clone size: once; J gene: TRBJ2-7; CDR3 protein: CASSFNRGYEQYF
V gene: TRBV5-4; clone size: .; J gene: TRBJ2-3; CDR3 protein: CASSFQGRWRELTDTQYF
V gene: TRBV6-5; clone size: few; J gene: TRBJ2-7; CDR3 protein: CASSSRGSYEQYF
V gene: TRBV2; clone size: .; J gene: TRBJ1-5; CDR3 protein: CASSVETGSNQPQHF
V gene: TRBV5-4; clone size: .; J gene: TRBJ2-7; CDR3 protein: CASSSQDRGSYEQYF
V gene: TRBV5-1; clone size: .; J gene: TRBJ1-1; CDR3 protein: CASRGTGVNTEAFF
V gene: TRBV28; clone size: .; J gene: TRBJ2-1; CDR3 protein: CASSLLGLAGTYNEQFF
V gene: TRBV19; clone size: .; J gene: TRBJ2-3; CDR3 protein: CASNSGRVADTQYF